The 20 T cell receptor beta chains below all came from one sample that was sequenced in a study of identifying expanded T cells in peripheral blood (dated by TCRdb to between 2018 and 2021). Libraries came from the immunoSEQ multiplex PCR assay. TCRdb mirrors the immuneACCESS table, restricted to in-frame sequences. Some clones are absent from its copies; in checked studies, under half trace to an unresolved V gene, and the reason for the others is unknown. The sample table holds 84,000 or so clones, of which approximately 90% were seen once. The top ten clonotypes cover roughly 2.8% of the sample. The sequenced material came from blood. Receptors were obtained from a person aged 18 to 70 in good health.

The chain is built from TRBV2 and TRBJ2-2; the D is unclear. The CDR3 contains 14 residues. V was shortened by 3 bases and J by 6 bases, with 11 bases between the two germline ends. In germline, CDR1 is SNHLY, CDR2 FYNNEI. CDR3 nucleotide sequence: TGTGCCAGCAGTGATGACTTAGTGGCCGGGGAGCTGTTTTTT. Its translation: CASSDDLVAGELFF.

V usage is TRBV10-3 and J usage is TRBJ1-3; D call uncertain. V lost 3 bases and J lost 4, with 13 bases in between. The CDR3 is 15 amino acids. Germline assignment: CDR1 ENHRY and CDR2 SYGVKD. CDR3 bases: TGTGCCATCAGTGACCACAGTGGTTCCGGAAACACCATATATTTT. This gives the protein CAISDHSGSGNTIYF.

This chain uses TRBV6-5 with TRBJ1-3, with a tentative D call TRBD1 (5 bases). The germline V gene encodes CDR1 MNHEY and CDR2 SVGAGI. CDR3 size: 16 residues. V dropped 4 bases and J dropped 1 base, with 14 bases sitting between them. CDR3 sequence: CASSWKTGLSGNTIYF. The CDR3 DNA reads TGTGCCAGCAGTTGGAAGACGGGGCTATCTGGAAACACCATATATTTT.

J is TRBJ2-1 and V is TRBV9; 9 bases map to TRBD2. The J segment lost 6 bases and the V segment lost 0 bases, leaving 4 bases of the junction unmatched. Germline-derived CDR1 and CDR2 are SGDLS and YYNGEE. CDR3 length: 15 residues. For the CDR3, the DNA is TGTGCCAGCAGCGTAGTTCTAGCGGGACCCAATGAGCAGTTCTTC. It is translated as CASSVVLAGPNEQFF.

The chain uses TRBV10-3 and TRBJ2-4; TRBD2 agrees at 9 bases. The germline V gene has CDR1 ENHRY and CDR2 SYGVKD. After removal of 7 bases from V and 0 bases from J, the junction contained 7 bases not matched to a gene. This CDR3 contains 16 residues. This CDR3 reads CAINLAGPLAKNIQYF. The CDR3 DNA sequence: TGTGCCATCAATCTAGCGGGGCCCCTAGCCAAAAACATTCAGTACTTC.

This chain links TRBV2 with TRBJ2-7, with 12 bases lining up with TRBD2. The CDR3 covers 16 residues. V was clipped by 6 bases and J by 7 bases; unmatched bases: 13. Per germline, CDR1 SNHLY and CDR2 FYNNEI. The CDR3 reads CASSLAPSGGGLEQYF. In nucleotides, the CDR3 is TGTGCCAGCAGCTTAGCCCCTAGCGGGGGGGGTCTGGAGCAGTACTTC. Complete variable domain (other parts from reference TRBV2 and TRBJ2-7): EPEVTQTPSHQVTQMGQEVILRCVPISNHLYFYWYRQILGQKVEFLVSFYNNEISEKSEIFDDQFSVERPDGSNFTLKIRSTKLEDSAMYFCASSLAPSGGGLEQYFGPGTRLTVT.

Here the CDR3 reads CASSVAPGGSTDTQYF. CDR3 sequence (DNA): TGTGCCAGCAGCGTAGCCCCCGGGGGGAGCACAGATACGCAGTATTTT. The chain recombines TRBV9 with TRBJ2-3; 7 bases line up with TRBD2. The ends lost 0 bases at V and 0 bases at J; junction bases unmatched: 4. Germline V gene data show CDR1 as SGDLS and CDR2 as YYNGEE. CDR3 length: 16 residues.

V usage is TRBV18 and J usage is TRBJ1-1, with D unclear. There are 16 residues in the CDR3. The germline V gene encodes CDR1 KGHSH and CDR2 LQKENI. Trimming took off 1 base at V and 1 base at J, with 13 bases between the two ends. As DNA, the CDR3 is TGTGCCAGCTCACCACTCTCTTTTCAGACGAACACTGAAGCTTTCTTT. Its protein is CASSPLSFQTNTEAFF.

J is TRBJ2-5 and V is TRBV5-6; 8 bases are a match to TRBD1. The germline gives CDR1 SGHDT, CDR2 YYEEEE. J was trimmed by 4 bases and V by 0 bases; bases with no gene match: 8. CDR3 length equals 16 residues. The CDR3 bases are TGTGCCAGCAGCTTGGGGACAGGGTCAAGGGGAGAGACCCAGTACTTC. Its protein product is CASSLGTGSRGETQYF. The whole variable domain, remainder taken from reference TRBV5-6 and TRBJ2-5, is DAGVTQSPTHLIKTRGQQVTLRCSPKSGHDTVSWYQQALGQGPQFIFQYYEEEERQRGNFPDRFSGHQFPNYSSELNVNALLLGDSALYLCASSLGTGSRGETQYFGPGTRLLVL.

The chain has TRBV6-6 and TRBJ2-7; a possible D gene is TRBD2 (5 bases). The germline V gene encodes CDR1 MNHNY and CDR2 SVGAGI (reference sequence). V was pared by 0 bases and J by 0 bases, with 12 bases between. The CDR3 contains 16 residues. DNA for the CDR3: TGTGCCAGCAGTTACTCGAGCCGGAGGAGCTCCTACGAGCAGTACTTC. Its translation: CASSYSSRRSSYEQYF.

This clone was seen only a few times. The rearrangement links TRBV7-9 to TRBJ2-7; TRBD1 might be the D (5 bases). Germline CDR1 reads SEHNR; CDR2 reads FQNEAQ (reference sequence). V dropped 3 bases and J dropped 0 bases, with 9 bases sitting between them. The CDR3 extends over 14 amino acids. Here the CDR3 reads CASSLDISSYEQYF. The DNA of the CDR3 is TGTGCCAGCAGCTTGGACATATCCTCCTACGAGCAGTACTTC.

V usage is TRBV5-6 and J usage is TRBJ2-5, with D perhaps matching TRBD2 (7 bases). The germline V and J ends were trimmed by 0 bases and 5 bases, with 17 bases remaining between them. The CDR3 consists of 16 residues. The germline V gene has CDR1 SGHDT and CDR2 YYEEEE. The CDR3 sequence: CASSLGVGGGAETQYF. The CDR3, as DNA: TGTGCCAGCAGCTTGGGGGTCGGCGGGGGCGCGGAGACCCAGTACTTC.

V is TRBV4-3 and J is TRBJ1-3; 8 bases are shared with TRBD1. The CDR3 sequence is 18 residues long. Per the germline V gene, CDR1 is LGHNA and CDR2 is YSLEER. V dropped 0 bases and J dropped 3; count of bases not matched to a gene: 10. The CDR3 coding sequence is TGCGCCAGCAGCCAAGATCTGTACAGGACAGGGTTTGGAAACACCATATATTTT. As protein: CASSQDLYRTGFGNTIYF.

The rearrangement uses TRBV4-1 and TRBJ1-4, with D maybe TRBD1 (6 bases). CDR3 size: 16 residues. Between the trimmed V and J ends, which lost 0 bases and 8 bases, there was a span of 16 bases. Germline CDR1 and CDR2: MGHRA and YSYEKL. The DNA of the CDR3 is TGCGCCAGCAGCCAAGAGGGCAACAGGGTCACCGAAAAACTGTTTTTT. Its protein is CASSQEGNRVTEKLFF.

The chain carries TRBV20-1 and TRBJ1-2; D may be TRBD1 (5 bases). V dropped 7 bases and J dropped 5 bases, with 5 bases sitting between them. CDR1 is DFQATT and CDR2 is SNEGSKA in the germline V gene (reference sequence). CDR3 length equals 9 residues. CDR3 region: CSGGYGYTF. For the CDR3, the DNA is TGCAGTGGGGGGTATGGCTACACCTTC.

This chain joins TRBV7-2 and TRBJ2-1; the D gene is possibly TRBD2 (5 bases). This CDR3 region has 14 residues. CDR1 and CDR2 (germline): SGHTA, FQGNSA. V lost 2 bases to trimming and J lost 10 bases, with 15 bases between them. The CDR3 spells CASSLSGMFGEQFF. CDR3 nucleotides: TGTGCCAGCAGCTTAAGCGGTATGTTTGGGGAGCAGTTCTTC.

The rearrangement uses TRBV7-8 and TRBJ1-1, with TRBD1 matching 9 bases. Germline CDR1 and CDR2: SGHVS and FQNEAQ. V was pared by 5 bases and J by 8 bases, with 12 bases of the junction left unmatched. CDR3 length: 15 amino acids. DNA of the CDR3: TGTGCCAGCAGCCAGCCCCGGGGACAGGGAGTCGAAGCTTTCTTT. Translating it yields CASSQPRGQGVEAFF.

The chain is built from TRBV28 and TRBJ2-7; 7 bases are a match to TRBD2. CDR3 length equals 20 residues. CDR1 MDHEN and CDR2 SYDVKM come from the germline V gene. The V and J ends lost 0 bases and 0 bases, in that order; junction bases with no gene match: 17. CDR3 DNA sequence: TGTGCCAGCAGTTTATGGGGGAGGGTGGACTCTCCTTTATACTCCTACGAGCAGTACTTC. It yields the protein CASSLWGRVDSPLYSYEQYF.

The V and J genes are TRBV5-1 and TRBJ2-7; D is possibly TRBD2 (6 bases). The CDR3 covers 15 residues. Deletions cut 4 bases from V and 4 bases from J, with 18 bases between. Germline values: CDR1 SGHRS, CDR2 YFSETQ. As DNA, the CDR3 is TGCGCCAGCAGCGCGGACCGGGGGAAGGCGTACGAGCAGTACTTC. This codes for CASSADRGKAYEQYF.

J is TRBJ2-1 and V is TRBV10-3; TRBD1 is a possible D gene (6 bases). Germline CDR1 and CDR2: ENHRY and SYGVKD. CDR3 length: 16 residues. Trimming pared 3 bases from V and 2 bases from J, leaving 14 bases between. CDR3 residues: CAISDVRGSTYNEQFF. In nucleotides, the CDR3 is TGTGCCATCAGTGACGTCAGGGGAAGTACCTACAATGAGCAGTTCTTC.